The 18 T cell receptor beta chains below come from one sample, sequenced in a study of blood T cell repertoires in COVID-19. The protocol was immunoSEQ multiplex PCR, while the TCRdb copy is restricted to in-frame clones and leaves out a portion. This table has approximately 150,000 clones, 80% to 90% appearing once. Material: peripheral blood. The source of these receptors is a man in his forties or fifties with acute or convalescent COVID-19.

This clone has only one observation. The V call is TRBV9, the J call TRBJ2-7; the D is unclear. This CDR3 contains 13 residues. Germline assignment: CDR1 SGDLS and CDR2 YYNGEE. Trimming left V 0 bases short and J 5 bases short, with 9 bases between. CDR3 region: CASSVAERHEQYF. The CDR3 DNA reads as TGTGCCAGCAGCGTAGCGGAGCGCCACGAGCAGTACTTC.

J is TRBJ2-3 and V is TRBV10-3; no clear D gene. The CDR3 totals 13 residues. CDR1 and CDR2 from the germline V gene are ENHRY and SYGVKD. The ends were cut back, 7 bases at V and 0 bases at J, with 8 bases in the middle. The CDR3 loop reads CAINSQSTDTQYF. The DNA of the CDR3 is TGTGCCATCAACTCACAGAGCACAGATACGCAGTATTTT.

The chain carries TRBV19 and TRBJ2-1; unclear D gene. V lost 3 bases and J 0 bases, leaving 9 bases between the germline ends. This CDR3 is built from 15 residues. Germline loops: CDR1 LNHDA, CDR2 SQIVND (reference sequence). CDR3 nucleotide sequence: TGTGCCAGTAGTATTGCGGCTAGCTCCTACAATGAGCAGTTCTTC. Translation: CASSIAASSYNEQFF.

The chain uses TRBV29-1 and TRBJ2-1; weak D call: TRBD1 (6 bases). The CDR3 sequence is 11 residues long. Germline V gives CDR1 SQVTM, CDR2 ANQGSEA. Trimming removed 7 bases from V and 7 bases from J, with 11 bases in between. Here the CDR3 reads CSARTGNEQFF. The CDR3 nucleotides read TGCAGCGCCCGAACAGGGAATGAGCAGTTCTTC.

The chain couples TRBV5-6 to TRBJ1-2, with D possibly matching TRBD1 (5 bases). Germline lookup yields CDR1 SGHDT and CDR2 YYEEEE. V lost 0 bases and J 6 bases, leaving 18 bases between the germline ends. The CDR3 runs to 16 residues. This CDR3 is CASSLVGEAGKDGYTF. In DNA form, the CDR3 reads TGTGCCAGCAGCTTGGTTGGAGAAGCAGGGAAGGATGGCTACACCTTC.

This chain joins TRBV10-3 and TRBJ1-3, with D possibly being TRBD1 (6 bases). V was shortened by 3 bases and J by 7 bases, with 22 bases between the two germline ends. Looked up from germline, CDR1 is ENHRY and CDR2 is SYGVKD. This CDR3 has 17 amino acids. CDR3 in DNA: TGTGCCATCAGTGATCCCACGGGGGGCCTCCTCGGGAACACCATATATTTT. Its translation: CAISDPTGGLLGNTIYF.

The chain employs TRBV6-2 or TRBV6-3 and TRBJ2-2; tentatively, D is TRBD1 (6 bases). The CDR3 length is 16 residues. V dropped 5 bases and J dropped 0 bases, with 13 bases sitting between them. CDR1 and CDR2 from the germline V gene are MNHEY and SVGEGT. CDR3 nucleotide sequence: TGTGCCAGCAGTCTCGCCCGGACAGCGAACACCGGGGAGCTGTTTTTT. Protein sequence: CASSLARTANTGELFF.

V usage is TRBV5-1 and J usage is TRBJ1-1; 11 bases line up with TRBD1. V lost 4 bases to trimming and J lost 5 bases; unmatched junction nucleotides: 7. The CDR3 totals 15 residues. Germline-derived CDR1 and CDR2 are SGHRS and YFSETQ. CDR3 sequence (DNA): TGCGCCAGCAGCCCGGACAGGGGGCGAAGTACTGAAGCTTTCTTT. Protein sequence: CASSPDRGRSTEAFF.

The chain is built from TRBV3-1 (or the pseudogene TRBV3-2) and TRBJ2-1; 9 bases map to TRBD2. Germline V CDR1 and CDR2: LGHDT, YNNKEL (reference sequence). Unmatched junction bases numbered 8, after V lost 4 bases and J lost 10 bases. This CDR3 is built from 14 residues. The DNA of the CDR3 is TGTGCCAGCAGCCGATATATTCTAGCGGGGGAGCAGTTCTTC. It yields the protein CASSRYILAGEQFF.

Only one count was recorded for this clone. The rearrangement joins TRBV7-8 to TRBJ1-6, with D possibly TRBD1 on 6 matching bases. Trimming shortened V by 3 bases and J by 10 bases, and 13 bases separated the two germline ends. The CDR3 sequence is 14 residues long. CDR1 is SGHVS and CDR2 is FQNEAQ in the germline V gene. The CDR3 DNA follows: TGTGCCAGCAGCTTGAAGGGGGTTGAGTCACCCCTCCACTTT. Its protein product is CASSLKGVESPLHF.

This chain connects TRBV25-1 to TRBJ2-1; 8 positions agree with TRBD2. CDR3 length: 14 amino acids. The trim removed 8 bases at V and 0 bases at J, leaving 3 bases unmatched. The germline gives CDR1 MGHDK, CDR2 SYGVNS. The chain's CDR3 is CASDSGDSYNEQFF. In nucleotides, the CDR3 is TGTGCCAGCGATAGCGGGGACTCCTACAATGAGCAGTTCTTC.

The chain is built from TRBV2 and TRBJ1-4, with 7 positions matching TRBD1. The V and J ends lost 8 bases and 5 bases, in that order; junction bases with no gene match: 8. The germline CDR1 and CDR2 sequences are SNHLY and FYNNEI. This CDR3 spans 14 amino acids. The CDR3 DNA is TGTGCCAGCTTTCTCGGGACAGCCAATGAAAAACTGTTTTTT. Translated, it gives CASFLGTANEKLFF.

The genes are TRBV11-2 and TRBJ1-2; TRBD1 agrees at 8 bases. The CDR3 has 13 amino acids. Germline CDR1 and CDR2: SGHAT and FQNNGV. The junction had 4 bases not matched to a gene; V was cut back by 3 bases and J by 7 bases. For the CDR3, the DNA is TGTGCCAGCAGCTTTGCAGGGGGCCTTGGCTACACCTTC. Encoded protein: CASSFAGGLGYTF.

The V and J genes are TRBV5-1 and TRBJ1-5, with TRBD1 as a possible D gene (5 bases). The CDR3 sequence is 15 residues long. Germline V lookup: CDR1 SGHRS, CDR2 YFSETQ. The V end lost 4 bases, the J end lost 8 bases, and 19 bases lay between the germline ends. The CDR3 loop is CASSLGDGRGEPQHF. The CDR3 DNA reads TGCGCCAGCAGCCTGGGGGACGGCCGGGGGGAGCCCCAGCATTTT.

The chain is built from TRBV28 and TRBJ1-1; D might be TRBD1 (5 bases). V was pared by 2 bases and J by 3 bases, with 16 bases between. Germline lookup yields CDR1 MDHEN and CDR2 SYDVKM. This CDR3 is built from 16 residues. The chain's CDR3 is CASSLTFGGRDTEAFF. CDR3 nucleotide sequence: TGTGCCAGCAGTTTAACTTTCGGGGGTAGGGACACTGAAGCTTTCTTT.

The chain joins TRBV6-5 to TRBJ2-3, with TRBD1 matching 7 bases. After removal of 6 bases from V and 6 bases from J, the junction contained 6 bases not matched to a gene. There are 13 residues in the CDR3. Germline assignment: CDR1 MNHEY and CDR2 SVGAGI. In nucleotides, the CDR3 is TGTGCCAGCAGAGCACCGGGACAGGATACGCAGTATTTT. This gives the protein CASRAPGQDTQYF.

CDR3 region: CASSTMTGGGQPQHF. The DNA for the CDR3 is TGTGCCAGCAGTACTATGACAGGGGGCGGTCAGCCCCAGCATTTT. The rearrangement uses TRBV6-5 and TRBJ1-5; 10 bases match TRBD1. Losses at the gene ends were 5 bases for V and 6 bases for J; bases not matched to a gene: 7. The CDR3 consists of 15 residues. Germline CDR1 MNHEY, CDR2 SVGAGI.

This chain joins TRBV19 and TRBJ2-4; D not resolved. Germline V gives CDR1 LNHDA, CDR2 SQIVND (reference sequence). The V gene lost 7 bases and the J gene lost 2 bases, with 12 bases spanning the gap. This CDR3 is 14 amino acids long. The CDR3 reads CASTDIGSKNIQYF. The DNA of the CDR3 is TGTGCCAGTACTGATATCGGGTCCAAAAACATTCAGTACTTC. The entire variable domain, with the rest obtained from reference TRBV19 and TRBJ2-4, is as follows: DGGITQSPKYLFRKEGQNVTLSCEQNLNHDAMYWYRQDPGQGLRLIYYSQIVNDFQKGDIAEGYSVSREKKESFPLTVTSAQKNPTAFYLCASTDIGSKNIQYFGAGTRLSVL.